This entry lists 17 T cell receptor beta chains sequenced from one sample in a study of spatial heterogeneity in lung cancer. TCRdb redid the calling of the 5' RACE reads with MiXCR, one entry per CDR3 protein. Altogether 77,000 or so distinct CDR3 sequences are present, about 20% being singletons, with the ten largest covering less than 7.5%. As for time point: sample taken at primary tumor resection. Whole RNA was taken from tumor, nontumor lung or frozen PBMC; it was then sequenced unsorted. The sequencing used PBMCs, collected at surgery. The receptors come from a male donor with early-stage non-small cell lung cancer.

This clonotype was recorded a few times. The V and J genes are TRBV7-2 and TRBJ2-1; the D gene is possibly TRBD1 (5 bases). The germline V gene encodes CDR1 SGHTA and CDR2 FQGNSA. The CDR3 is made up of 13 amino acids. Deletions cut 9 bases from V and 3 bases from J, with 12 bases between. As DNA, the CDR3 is TGTGCCAGTTTGCAGGGCAGCTACAATGAGCAGTTCTTC. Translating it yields CASLQGSYNEQFF.

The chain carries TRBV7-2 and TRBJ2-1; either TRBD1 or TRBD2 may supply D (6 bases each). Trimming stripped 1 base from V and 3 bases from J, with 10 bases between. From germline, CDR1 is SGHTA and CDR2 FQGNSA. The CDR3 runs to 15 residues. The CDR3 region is CASSLVEGVYNEQFF. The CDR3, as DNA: TGTGCCAGCAGCTTAGTGGAGGGGGTCTACAATGAGCAGTTCTTC.

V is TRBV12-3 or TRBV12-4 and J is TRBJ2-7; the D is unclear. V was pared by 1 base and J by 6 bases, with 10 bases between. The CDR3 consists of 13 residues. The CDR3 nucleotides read TGTGCCAGCAGTTTAGTGCTGTCAAGCGAGCAGTACTTC. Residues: CASSLVLSSEQYF.

CDR3 sequence (DNA): TGTGCCAGCAGCCCGACAGCTATCAGGGTCGTCACTGAAGCTTTCTTT. Translated, it gives CASSPTAIRVVTEAFF. The chain links TRBV7-8 to TRBJ1-1; D may be TRBD1 (5 bases). CDR3 length: 16 amino acids. With 5 bases removed from V and 4 bases from J, the gap between germline ends came to 20 bases. The V gene's germline CDR1 is SGHVS and CDR2 FQNEAQ.

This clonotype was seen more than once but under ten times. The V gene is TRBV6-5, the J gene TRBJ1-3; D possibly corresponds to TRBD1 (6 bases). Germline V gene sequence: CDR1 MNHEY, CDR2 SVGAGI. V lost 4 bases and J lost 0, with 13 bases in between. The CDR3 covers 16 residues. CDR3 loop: CASSSEQGFSGNTIYF. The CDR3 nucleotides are TGTGCCAGCAGTTCCGAACAGGGATTCTCTGGAAACACCATATATTTT.

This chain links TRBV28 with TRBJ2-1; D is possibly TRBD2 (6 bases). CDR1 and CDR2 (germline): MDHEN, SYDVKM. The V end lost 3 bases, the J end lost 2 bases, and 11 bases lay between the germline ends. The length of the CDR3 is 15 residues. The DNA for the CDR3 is TGTGCCAGCAGTTTGGGCGGAGGGGCCTACAATGAGCAGTTCTTC. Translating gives CASSLGGGAYNEQFF.

CDR3 DNA sequence: TGTGCCAGCAGCTTAGGCGGTTTGTATGGCTACACCTTC. This gives the protein CASSLGGLYGYTF. This chain joins TRBV7-2 and TRBJ1-2, with no clear D. Germline values: CDR1 SGHTA, CDR2 FQGNSA. Between the trimmed V and J ends, which lost 1 base and 5 bases, there was a span of 8 bases. CDR3 length: 13 amino acids. Looking up the rest from reference TRBV7-2 and TRBJ1-2 gives the full variable domain: GAGVSQSPSNKVTEKGKDVELRCDPISGHTALYWYRQSLGQGLEFLIYFQGNSAPDKSGLPSDRFSAERTGGSVSTLTIQRTQQEDSAVYLCASSLGGLYGYTFGSGTRLTVV.

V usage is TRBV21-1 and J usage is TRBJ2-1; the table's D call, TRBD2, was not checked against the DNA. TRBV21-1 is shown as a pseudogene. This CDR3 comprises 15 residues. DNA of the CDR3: TGTGCCAGCAGCAAAGCGGGCCCGCACTACAATGAGCAGTTCTTC. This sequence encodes CASSKAGPHYNEQFF.

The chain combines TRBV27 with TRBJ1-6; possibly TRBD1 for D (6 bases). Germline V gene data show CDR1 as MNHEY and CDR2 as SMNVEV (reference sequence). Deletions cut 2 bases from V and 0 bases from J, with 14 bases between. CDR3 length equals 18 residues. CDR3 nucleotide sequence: TGTGCCAGCAGTTTAGGGGGGCACCGGAGCTCCTATAATTCACCCCTCCACTTT. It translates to CASSLGGHRSSYNSPLHF.

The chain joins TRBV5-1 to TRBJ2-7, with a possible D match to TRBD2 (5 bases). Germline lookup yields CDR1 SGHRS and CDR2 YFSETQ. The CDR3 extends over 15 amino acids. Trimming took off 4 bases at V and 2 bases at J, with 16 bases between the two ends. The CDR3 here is CASSPMAGTAYEQYF. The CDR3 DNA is TGCGCCAGCAGCCCTATGGCGGGCACCGCCTACGAGCAGTACTTC.

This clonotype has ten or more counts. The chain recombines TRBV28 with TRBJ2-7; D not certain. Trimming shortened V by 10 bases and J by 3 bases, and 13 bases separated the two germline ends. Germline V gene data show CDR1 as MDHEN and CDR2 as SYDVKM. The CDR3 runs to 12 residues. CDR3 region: CAILGPYYEQYF. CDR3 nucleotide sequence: TGTGCCATCCTGGGTCCCTACTACGAGCAGTACTTC.

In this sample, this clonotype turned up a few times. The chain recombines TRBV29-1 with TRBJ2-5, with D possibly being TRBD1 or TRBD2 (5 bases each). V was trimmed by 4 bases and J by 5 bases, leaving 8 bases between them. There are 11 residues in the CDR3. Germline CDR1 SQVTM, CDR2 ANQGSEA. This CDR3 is CSVGGAETQYF. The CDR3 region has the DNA TGCAGCGTTGGAGGGGCTGAGACCCAGTACTTC.

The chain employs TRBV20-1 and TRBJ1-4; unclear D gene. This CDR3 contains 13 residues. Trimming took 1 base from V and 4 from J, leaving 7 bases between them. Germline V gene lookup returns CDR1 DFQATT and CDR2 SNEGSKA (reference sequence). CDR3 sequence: CSARGGINEKLFF. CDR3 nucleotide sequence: TGCAGTGCTAGAGGAGGAATTAATGAAAAACTGTTTTTT.

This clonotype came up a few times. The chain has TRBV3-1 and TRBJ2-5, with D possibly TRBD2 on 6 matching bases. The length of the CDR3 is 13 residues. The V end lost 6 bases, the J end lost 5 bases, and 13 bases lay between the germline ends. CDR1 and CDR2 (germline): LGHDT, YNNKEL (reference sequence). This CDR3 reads CASSPGLGETQYF. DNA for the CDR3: TGTGCCAGCAGTCCGGGACTTGGCGAGACCCAGTACTTC.

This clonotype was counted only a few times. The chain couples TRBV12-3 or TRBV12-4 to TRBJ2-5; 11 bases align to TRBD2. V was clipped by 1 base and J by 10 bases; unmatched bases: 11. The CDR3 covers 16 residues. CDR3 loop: CASSLGGGTSGGDQYF. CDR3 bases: TGTGCCAGCAGTTTAGGGGGCGGGACTAGCGGAGGGGACCAGTACTTC.

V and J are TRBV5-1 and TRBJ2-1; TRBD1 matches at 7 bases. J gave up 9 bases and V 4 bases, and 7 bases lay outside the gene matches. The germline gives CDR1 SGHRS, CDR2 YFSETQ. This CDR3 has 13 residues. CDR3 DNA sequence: TGCGCCAGCAGCCCAAAGGGGGCTGGTGAGCAGTTCTTC. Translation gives CASSPKGAGEQFF. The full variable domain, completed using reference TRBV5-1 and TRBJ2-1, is KAGVTQTPRYLIKTRGQQVTLSCSPISGHRSVSWYQQTPGQGLQFLFEYFSETQRNKGNFPGRFSGRQFSNSRSEMNVSTLELGDSALYLCASSPKGAGEQFFGPGTRLTVL.

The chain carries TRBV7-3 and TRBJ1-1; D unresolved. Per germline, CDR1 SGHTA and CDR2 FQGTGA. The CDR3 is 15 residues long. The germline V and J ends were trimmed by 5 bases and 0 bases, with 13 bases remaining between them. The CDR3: CASSPRGGMNTEAFF. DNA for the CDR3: TGTGCCAGCAGCCCCCGGGGAGGAATGAACACTGAAGCTTTCTTT.